The clone carrying this TCR beta chain appeared once. Its antigen is not identified. The repertoire was sequenced with immunoSEQ multiplex PCR; TCRdb's copy has only in-frame clones and lacks some. The table lists 180,000 or so clones, 85% to 90% of them singletons. Deletions cut 4 bases from V and 0 bases from J, with 13 bases between. The germline gives CDR1 SNHLY, CDR2 FYNNEI. There are 16 residues in the CDR3. This specimen belongs to a study of cytomegalovirus exposure and HLA in healthy donors. Whole-study findings and limits: CMV antigen specificity of three CMV-associated chains was confirmed in vitro.

The sequenced sample consisted of PBMCs. The receptor's source is a woman between 25 and 40 years old in good health and CMV-seronegative. The chain links TRBV2 to TRBJ2-1, with D perhaps matching TRBD1 (6 bases). CDR3 residues: CASSGTAPSSYNEQFF. In DNA, the CDR3 is TGTGCCAGCAGTGGGACAGCCCCAAGCTCCTACAATGAGCAGTTCTTC.